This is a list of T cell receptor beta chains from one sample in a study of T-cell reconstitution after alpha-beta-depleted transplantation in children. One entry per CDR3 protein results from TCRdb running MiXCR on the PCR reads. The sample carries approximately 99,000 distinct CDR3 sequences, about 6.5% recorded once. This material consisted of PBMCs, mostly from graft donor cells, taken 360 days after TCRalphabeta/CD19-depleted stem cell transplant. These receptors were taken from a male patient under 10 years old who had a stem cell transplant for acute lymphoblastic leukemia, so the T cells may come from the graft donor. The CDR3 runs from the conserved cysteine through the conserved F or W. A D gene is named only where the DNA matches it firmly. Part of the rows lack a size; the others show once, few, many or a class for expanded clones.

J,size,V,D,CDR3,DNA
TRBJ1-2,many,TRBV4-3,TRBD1,CASSQGRTGGGGYTF,TGCGCCAGCAGCCAGGGAAGGACAGGGGGAGGAGGCTACACCTTC
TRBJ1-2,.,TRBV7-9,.,CASILGQRGYTF,TGTGCCAGCATCTTAGGGCAGCGGGGCTACACCTTC
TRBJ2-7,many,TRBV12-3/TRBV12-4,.,CASSRGLYEQYF,TGTGCCAGCAGCCGCGGGCTTTACGAGCAGTACTTC
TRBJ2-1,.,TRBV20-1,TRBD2,CCARSYLAGGPNEQFF,TGCTGTGCTAGGTCTTATCTAGCGGGGGGCCCCAATGAGCAGTTCTTC
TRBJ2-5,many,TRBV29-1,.,CSVTPPGQHQETQYF,TGCAGCGTCACCCCCCCGGGACAACATCAAGAGACCCAGTACTTC
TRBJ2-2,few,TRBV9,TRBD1,CASSVAGPQGIINTGELFF,TGTGCCAGCAGCGTAGCCGGACCACAGGGGATTATTAACACCGGGGAGCTGTTTTTT
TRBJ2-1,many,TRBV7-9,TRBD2,CASSLPVRGERGPDNEQFF,TGTGCCAGCAGCTTACCTGTCCGTGGGGAGCGGGGTCCGGACAATGAGCAGTTCTTC
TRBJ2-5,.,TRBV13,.,CASSLGFYQETQYF,TGTGCCAGCAGCTTAGGCTTCTACCAAGAGACCCAGTACTTC
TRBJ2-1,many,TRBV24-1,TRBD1,CATSDPGQGNEQFF,TGTGCCACCAGTGATCCCGGACAGGGAAATGAGCAGTTCTTC
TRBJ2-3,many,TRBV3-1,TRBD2,CASSQPWGLATDTQYF,TGTGCCAGCAGCCAACCCTGGGGACTAGCGACAGATACGCAGTATTTT
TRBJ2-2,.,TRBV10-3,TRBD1,CATPSVTGGPGELFF,TGTGCCACTCCCTCCGTGACAGGGGGACCCGGGGAGCTGTTTTTT
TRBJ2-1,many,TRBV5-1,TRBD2,CASSWGTSGSYNEQFF,TGCGCCAGCAGCTGGGGGACTAGCGGCTCCTACAATGAGCAGTTCTTC
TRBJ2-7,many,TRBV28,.,CASSLDYLPRNEQYF,TGTGCCAGCAGCCTGGATTACCTACCGAGGAACGAGCAGTACTTC
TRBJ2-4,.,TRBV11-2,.,CASSKGHLTRGKNIQYF,TGTGCCAGCAGCAAGGGACACTTAACCAGAGGCAAAAACATTCAGTACTTC
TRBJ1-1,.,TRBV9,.,CASSVEGGPTGEKNTEAFF,TGTGCCAGCAGCGTAGAAGGGGGACCCACCGGGGAAAAAAACACTGAAGCTTTCTTT
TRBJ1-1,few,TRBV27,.,CASSRGGWTEAFF,TGTGCCAGCAGTCGGGGGGGTTGGACTGAAGCTTTCTTT
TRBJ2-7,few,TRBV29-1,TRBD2,CSYPSHLPRLTSGGSYEQYF,TGCAGCTACCCCTCCCATCTTCCTCGGCTGACTAGCGGGGGCTCCTACGAGCAGTACTTC
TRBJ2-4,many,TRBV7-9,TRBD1,CASSLARGGLAKNIQYF,TGTGCCAGCAGCTTAGCGCGAGGGGGCTTAGCCAAAAACATTCAGTACTTC
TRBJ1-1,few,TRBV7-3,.,CASTLTGGRAFF,TGTGCCAGCACCCTAACGGGCGGCCGGGCTTTCTTT
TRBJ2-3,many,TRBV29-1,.,CSLHHSANTQYF,TGCAGCCTTCATCATTCGGCAAATACGCAGTATTTT
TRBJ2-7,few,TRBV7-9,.,CASSAEENYEQYF,TGTGCCAGCAGCGCTGAGGAAAACTACGAGCAGTACTTC
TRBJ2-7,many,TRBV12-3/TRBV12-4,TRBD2,CASTLAGRGREQYF,TGTGCCAGCACCTTAGCGGGACGGGGGAGGGAGCAGTACTTC
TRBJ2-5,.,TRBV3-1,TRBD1,CASSQVRDRPQETQYF,TGTGCCAGCAGCCAAGTCAGGGACAGGCCCCAAGAGACCCAGTACTTC
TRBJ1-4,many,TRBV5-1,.,CASSLDGGYIANEKLFF,TGCGCCAGCAGCTTGGATGGGGGTTATATTGCGAATGAAAAACTGTTTTTT
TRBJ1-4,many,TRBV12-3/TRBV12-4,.,CASSLIPDLNEKLFF,TGTGCCAGCAGTCTCATTCCGGACCTTAATGAAAAACTGTTTTTT
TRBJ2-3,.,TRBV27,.,CASSSPGGGRDTQYF,TGTGCCAGCAGTTCCCCGGGGGGCGGGAGAGATACGCAGTATTTT